The sample holds a few counts of the clone carrying this TCR beta chain. What it recognizes is unknown. Germline assignment: CDR1 SNHLY and CDR2 FYNNEI. The CDR3 length is 13 residues. V was clipped by 2 bases and J by 8 bases, with 7 bases between them. TCRdb's table, derived via immunoSEQ multiplex PCR, lists solely in-frame clones and lacks some. The sample has more than 80,000 clones, roughly 88% seen once; the top ten hold 9% to 12%. This entry belongs to a study of T cell responses to AZD1222 COVID-19 vaccine. Study outcomes and limitations: An increase in Spike-specific TCR breadth and depth was observed after two AZD1222 doses. White British ancestry dominated among donors, who included more females, and clonal diversity was possibly underestimated.

The specimen comprised peripheral blood, sampled on day 0 of MenACWY control vaccination. The chain uses TRBV2 and TRBJ1-6; D is possibly TRBD1 (5 bases). This receptor was identified in an adult in good health. CDR3: CASSERGDSPLHF. CDR3 nucleotides: TGTGCCAGCAGTGAACGGGGGGATTCACCCCTCCACTTT.